This T cell receptor beta chain was identified during a study of identical twins. Trimming shortened V by 6 bases and J by 4 bases, and 7 bases separated the two germline ends. The CDR3 is made up of 12 amino acids. cDNA carried unique molecular identifiers, and a universal primer site was added by template switching. TCRdb reanalysed the 5' RACE reads using MiXCR and keeps one entry per CDR3 protein. The repertoire includes around 550,000 distinct CDR3 sequences, 13% to 15% of them detected once, and less than 0.5% sits in the top ten. The same data also contributed to another study, on yellow fever vaccine responses in identical twins.

The source material was CD4+ T cells sorted from blood. This sequence originates from a woman between 18 and 30 years old in good health. V gene TRBV12-3 or TRBV12-4 combines with J gene TRBJ1-5; D call uncertain. CDR3 amino acids: CASSRPNQPQHF. The CDR3 bases are TGTGCCAGCAGCCGACCTAATCAGCCCCAGCATTTT.